These 11 T cell receptor beta chains came from one sample sequenced in a study of CD8+ T cells in alopecia areata. Following RNA extraction, reverse transcription yielded cDNA that acted as the sequencing template. Measured with immunoSEQ multiplex PCR; TCRdb has only the in-frame clones, and not every one. The repertoire consists of approximately 7,500 clones, with nearly 70% occurring once and the leading ten covering around an eighth. Lesional scalp punch biopsies and peripheral blood were collected from alopecia areata patients. The starting material was skin, obtained at week 0. The receptors derive from a human donor with alopecia areata.

This clone was observed a single time. This rearrangement joins TRBV5-1 to TRBJ1-5; the D gene is possibly TRBD1 (6 bases). CDR1 and CDR2 from the germline V gene are SGHRS and YFSETQ. With 5 bases removed from V and 3 bases from J, the gap between germline ends came to 12 bases. This CDR3 contains 14 residues. CDR3 in DNA: TGCGCCAGCAGTCTAGGGGGTACCAATCAGCCCCAGCATTTT. This encodes CASSLGGTNQPQHF.

The chain recombines TRBV10-3 with TRBJ2-2, with a weak D call TRBD2 (6 bases). The CDR3 has 15 residues. The germline V and J ends were trimmed by 5 bases and 2 bases, with 12 bases remaining between them. Germline V gene lookup returns CDR1 ENHRY and CDR2 SYGVKD. CDR3 residues: CAISPGTFNTGELFF. The DNA of the CDR3 is TGTGCCATCAGTCCAGGGACTTTTAACACCGGGGAGCTGTTTTTT.

The V gene is TRBV9, the J gene TRBJ2-1; D unclear. Per germline, CDR1 SGDLS and CDR2 YYNGEE. The CDR3 sequence is 13 residues long. V lost 0 bases, J lost 9 bases, and 10 bases lay in between. The CDR3 nucleotides read TGTGCCAGCAGCGTAGGGTACAGTGGTGAGCAGTTCTTC. Protein: CASSVGYSGEQFF.

This clone was observed a handful of times. This rearrangement joins TRBV5-1 to TRBJ1-1; D is undetermined. V was clipped by 1 base and J by 3 bases, with 7 bases between them. This CDR3 is built from 13 residues. CDR1 SGHRS and CDR2 YFSETQ come from the germline V gene. CDR3 residues: CASSLYEDTEAFF. CDR3 DNA sequence: TGCGCCAGCAGCTTGTACGAAGACACTGAAGCTTTCTTT.

The V and J genes are TRBV28 and TRBJ2-3; D possibly corresponds to TRBD2 (6 bases). CDR1 and CDR2 (germline): MDHEN, SYDVKM. The V end was cut by 5 bases, the J end by 4 bases, with 13 bases between. This CDR3 is 14 amino acids long. In nucleotides, the CDR3 is TGTGCCAGCAGTCGAAGGCGGAGGGCAGATACGCAGTATTTT. Translating it yields CASSRRRRADTQYF.

This clone came up once. CDR3 residues: CASAERGPDNEQFF. CDR3 nucleotides: TGTGCCAGCGCCGAACGGGGGCCAGACAATGAGCAGTTCTTC. This sequence joins TRBV7-9 and TRBJ2-1; D may correspond to TRBD1 or TRBD2 (6 bases each). V shed 8 bases and J shed 5 bases, with 16 bases lying between them. The CDR3 is 14 amino acids. Germline lookup yields CDR1 SEHNR and CDR2 FQNEAQ (reference sequence).

The chain uses TRBV9 and TRBJ1-1; TRBD1 aligns across 8 bases. Germline V gene sequence: CDR1 SGDLS, CDR2 YYNGEE. CDR3 length: 16 residues. The trim removed 3 bases at V and 5 bases at J, leaving 12 bases unmatched. The CDR3 spells CASSGGRTGPRTEAFF. The CDR3 DNA sequence: TGTGCCAGCAGCGGAGGAAGGACAGGGCCGAGGACTGAAGCTTTCTTT.

The chain employs TRBV6-1 and TRBJ2-4; possibly TRBD1 for D (5 bases). CDR1 and CDR2 (germline): MNHNS, SASEGT. This CDR3 contains 15 residues. The V end was cut by 2 bases, the J end by 8 bases, with 16 bases between. Here the CDR3 reads CASSERRTPIHIQYF. The CDR3 DNA reads TGTGCCAGCAGTGAACGAAGGACACCGATCCACATTCAGTACTTC.

This clone was observed a single time. The V and J genes are TRBV7-6 and TRBJ2-5, with 7 positions matching TRBD1. This CDR3 spans 14 amino acids. Germline CDR1 and CDR2: SGHVS and FNYEAQ. V shed 2 bases and J 3 bases; nucleotides not matched to a gene: 3. The CDR3 DNA follows: TGTGCCAGCAGCTTATTCAGGGGGAAAGAGACCCAGTACTTC. It codes for CASSLFRGKETQYF.

This clone qualifies as large. As DNA, the CDR3 is TGTGCCAGCAGTGACGGGGTCGGCGGACCCTACGAGCAGTACTTC. This sequence encodes CASSDGVGGPYEQYF. The J gene is TRBJ2-7, the V gene TRBV6-4; D is unclear. In germline, CDR1 is MRHNA, CDR2 SNTAGT. The ends were cut back, 2 bases at V and 2 bases at J, with 13 bases in the middle. The CDR3 is 15 residues long.

This rearrangement joins TRBV5-5 to TRBJ1-6, with D unresolved. The CDR3 contains 15 residues. V lost 1 base and J lost 11, with 16 bases in between. Per germline, CDR1 SGHKS and CDR2 YYEKEE (reference sequence). The CDR3 DNA reads TGTGCCAGCAGCTTGTTCCGGACCGTTGAGGCACCCCTCCACTTT. Translated, it gives CASSLFRTVEAPLHF.